The 20 T cell receptor beta chains in this list originate from one sample, sequenced in a study of CD8+ T cells in alopecia areata. Reverse transcribed after extraction, RNA yielded cDNA as the sequencing template. Sequencing used immunoSEQ multiplex PCR; TCRdb keeps in-frame clones, though not all of them. Among roughly 130,000 clones listed, 50% to 60% were seen once. Specimen: CD4+ T cells sorted from blood, collected at week 0. These receptors were obtained from a human donor with alopecia areata.

In its sample, this clone was seen once. This sequence joins TRBV4-2 and TRBJ1-2; 9 nucleotides align to TRBD1. This CDR3 has 16 residues. CDR1 is LGHNA and CDR2 is YNFKEQ in the germline V gene. Trimming cost V 0 bases and J 2 bases; bases outside gene matches: 4. CDR3 in DNA: TGTGCCAGCAGCCAAGATTACGGACAGGGGAACTATGGCTACACCTTC. Translation: CASSQDYGQGNYGYTF.

A few counts support this clone. The rearrangement links TRBV5-1 to TRBJ2-3; D possibly corresponds to TRBD1 (6 bases). V shed 5 bases and J shed 5 bases, with 18 bases lying between them. This CDR3 contains 15 residues. Germline V CDR1 and CDR2: SGHRS, YFSETQ. CDR3 loop: CASSIQGIQGDTQYF. The CDR3 region has the DNA TGCGCCAGCAGTATCCAGGGGATACAGGGAGATACGCAGTATTTT.

The chain links TRBV15 to TRBJ1-2, with 12 bases lining up with TRBD1. The germline CDR1 and CDR2 sequences are LNHNV and YYDKDF (reference sequence). This CDR3 comprises 15 residues. The trim removed 3 bases at V and 7 bases at J, leaving 6 bases unmatched. For the CDR3, the DNA is TGTGCCACCAGCAGGCCGGGACAGGGGGCGGGTGGCTACACCTTC. Its protein is CATSRPGQGAGGYTF.

This chain uses TRBV18 with TRBJ2-1; 9 nucleotides agree with TRBD1. Germline-derived CDR1 and CDR2 are KGHSH and LQKENI. CDR3 length: 15 amino acids. Trimming removed 5 bases from V and 6 bases from J; junction bases left unmatched: 8. The chain's CDR3 is CASSLTGGELNEQFF. Here the CDR3 DNA reads TGTGCCAGCTCATTAACAGGGGGCGAACTCAATGAGCAGTTCTTC.

Of note for this clone: At one end, the junction sequence differs from germline, possibly due to a read error. The chain carries TRBV19 and TRBJ2-1; no definite D call. The CDR3 spans 13 residues. Germline values: CDR1 LNHDA, CDR2 SQIVND (reference sequence). The CDR3 nucleotides read TGTGCCAGTTCCCAGCCCGGCTACAGTGAGCAGTTCTTC. Its protein product is CASSQPGYSEQFF.

The rearrangement links TRBV11-2 to TRBJ2-2; 13 positions match TRBD2. Germline lookup yields CDR1 SGHAT and CDR2 FQNNGV. Trimming took 4 bases from V and 0 from J; bases not matched to a gene: 8. The CDR3 covers 19 residues. The CDR3 DNA reads as TGTGCCAGCAGCTCTGACTGGACTAGCGGGAGACCGAACACCGGGGAGCTGTTTTTT. Translation: CASSSDWTSGRPNTGELFF.

The chain carries TRBV6-5 and TRBJ1-5; D may be TRBD1 (5 bases). Trimming stripped 4 bases from V and 0 bases from J, with 7 bases between. The CDR3 totals 14 residues. Germline CDR1 MNHEY, CDR2 SVGAGI. CDR3 sequence reads: CASSSGGSNQPQHF. The CDR3 coding sequence is TGTGCCAGCAGTTCCGGGGGTAGCAATCAGCCCCAGCATTTT.

V usage is TRBV10-3 and J usage is TRBJ1-1; D is unclear. The CDR3 is 13 residues long. Germline CDR1 reads ENHRY; CDR2 reads SYGVKD. V lost 0 bases to trimming and J lost 1 base, with 3 bases between them. For the CDR3, the DNA is TGTGCCATCAGTGAGTCTTCGAACACTGAAGCTTTCTTT. It yields the protein CAISESSNTEAFF.

CDR3 amino acids: CASSVGLAAYEQYF. The DNA for the CDR3 is TGTGCCAGCAGCGTTGGACTCGCCGCGTACGAGCAGTACTTC. The genes are TRBV9 and TRBJ2-7; D is perhaps TRBD2 (5 bases). Trimming pared 2 bases from V and 4 bases from J, leaving 13 bases between. Germline CDR1 is SGDLS and CDR2 is YYNGEE. CDR3 size: 14 residues.

A few counts support this clone. V is TRBV5-4 and J is TRBJ2-5; possibly TRBD1 for D (7 bases). The length of the CDR3 is 15 residues. In germline, CDR1 is SGHNT, CDR2 YYREEE (reference sequence). The V gene lost 0 bases and the J gene lost 5 bases, with 14 bases spanning the gap. CDR3 in DNA: TGTGCCAGCAGCTTGGCTGGAGGGGGCGAGGAGACCCAGTACTTC. This codes for CASSLAGGGEETQYF.

This chain links TRBV29-1 with TRBJ1-2; a possible D gene is TRBD1 (5 bases). CDR3 length: 13 residues. CDR1 SQVTM and CDR2 ANQGSEA come from the germline V gene. The V and J ends lost 2 bases and 4 bases respectively, with 11 bases between them. The CDR3 nucleotides read TGCAGCGTTGAACCTGGGCAGGGCTATGGCTACACCTTC. Amino acids: CSVEPGQGYGYTF.

A few counts support this clone. This sequence joins TRBV5-1 and TRBJ2-1; maybe TRBD1 (6 bases). Deletions cut 4 bases from V and 5 bases from J, with 10 bases between. The CDR3 is 13 residues long. In germline, CDR1 is SGHRS, CDR2 YFSETQ. The CDR3 here is CASSGGLDNEQFF. The CDR3 DNA reads as TGCGCCAGCAGCGGGGGCCTGGACAATGAGCAGTTCTTC.

The chain uses TRBV6-6 and TRBJ2-5; D is unresolved. V dropped 2 bases and J dropped 4 bases, with 2 bases sitting between them. CDR3 length: 11 amino acids. From germline, CDR1 is MNHNY and CDR2 SVGAGI (reference sequence). The CDR3 here is CASSYRETQYF. The CDR3 bases are TGTGCCAGCAGTTACCGAGAGACCCAGTACTTC.

In this sample, this clone turned up a few times. The same CDR3 is also encoded by other DNA sequences in this sample. This rearrangement joins TRBV7-2 to TRBJ1-1; D uncertain. Trimming removed 1 base from V and 2 bases from J, with 5 bases in between. CDR3 length equals 13 residues. In germline, CDR1 is SGHTA, CDR2 FQGNSA. For the CDR3, the DNA is TGTGCCAGCAGCTTAGGGCGAAACACTGAAGCTTTCTTT. It encodes CASSLGRNTEAFF.

This sequence joins TRBV6-5 and TRBJ1-2, with TRBD1 matching 10 bases. With 0 bases clipped from V and 7 bases from J, the junction kept 5 bases outside the gene matches. Germline V gene sequence: CDR1 MNHEY, CDR2 SVGAGI. CDR3 length: 15 residues. The CDR3 region has the DNA TGTGCCAGCAGTTACTCCCCGGACAGGGGGAGTGGCTACACCTTC. Amino acids: CASSYSPDRGSGYTF.

DNA for the CDR3: TGTGCCATCAGTGGGAGCAGGGGGTTCACAGATACGCAGTATTTT. This encodes CAISGSRGFTDTQYF. The chain uses TRBV10-3 and TRBJ2-3, with 7 bases lining up with TRBD1. The V gene end was trimmed by 4 bases and the J gene end by 2 bases; junction bases not matched to a gene: 6. Germline V gives CDR1 ENHRY, CDR2 SYGVKD. CDR3 length: 15 residues.

This clone has a handful of counts. The V gene is TRBV4-1, the J gene TRBJ2-7, with 7 bases aligning to TRBD1. The CDR3 sequence is 15 residues long. Germline CDR1 and CDR2: MGHRA and YSYEKL. Germline trimming cut 4 bases from V and 0 bases from J; bases unmatched to any gene: 6. The DNA for the CDR3 is TGCGCCAGCAGCCGAAACAGGGGAAGCTCCTACGAGCAGTACTTC. It specifies CASSRNRGSSYEQYF.

The chain employs TRBV19 and TRBJ2-2; D is unclear. Trimming removed 3 bases from V and 0 bases from J, with 5 bases in between. There are 14 residues in the CDR3. Germline loops: CDR1 LNHDA, CDR2 SQIVND (reference sequence). The CDR3 DNA is TGTGCCAGTAGTATCGACACGAACACCGGGGAGCTGTTTTTT. This encodes CASSIDTNTGELFF.

The CDR3 spells CASSLDIYGNTIYF. The CDR3 DNA is TGTGCCAGCAGCTTAGACATTTATGGAAACACCATATATTTT. The chain is built from TRBV7-9 and TRBJ1-3, with unresolved D. V shed 1 base and J shed 3 bases, with 7 bases lying between them. The length of the CDR3 is 14 residues. The V gene's germline CDR1 is SEHNR and CDR2 FQNEAQ (reference sequence).

The chain has TRBV29-1 and TRBJ1-2; D may be TRBD1 (5 bases). V was cut by 6 bases and J by 6 bases, with 11 bases left in between. CDR1 and CDR2 from the germline V gene are SQVTM and ANQGSEA. The CDR3 loop spans 11 amino acids. CDR3 nucleotide sequence: TGCAGCGTCCGGGACGGCAATGGCTACACCTTC. Residues: CSVRDGNGYTF.